The 16 T cell receptor beta chains listed next were all sequenced from one sample in a study of shared clonotypes between healthy human individuals. TCRdb keeps only in-frame clones here, not all; method: immunoSEQ multiplex PCR. Among around 2.5 million clones, 93% were seen once, and the ten largest hold about 0.34%. The sample comprised naive CD4+ T cells from PBMCs. The subset is: CD45RA+ positively selected. The receptors here all came from a man between 18 and 29 years old in good health. Some clones in this sample may be carry-over from other donors' samples.

J is TRBJ2-7 and V is TRBV28, with D perhaps matching TRBD2 (6 bases). Germline V gene data show CDR1 as MDHEN and CDR2 as SYDVKM. V shed 6 bases and J shed 7 bases, with 22 bases lying between them. This CDR3 has 15 residues. The CDR3 sequence is CASRAWTNLVREQYF. In nucleotides, the CDR3 is TGTGCCAGCAGGGCCTGGACTAACTTGGTGAGGGAGCAGTACTTC.

The gene calls are TRBV21-1 and TRBJ1-1; the DNA was not used to check the table's D call, TRBD1. TRBV21-1 is labeled a pseudogene. This CDR3 comprises 15 residues. This chain's CDR3 is CASSSQTGPNTEAFF. The CDR3 bases are TGTGCCAGCAGCAGCCAGACAGGCCCGAACACTGAAGCTTTCTTT.

The V gene is TRBV6-1, the J gene TRBJ2-2; possible D gene TRBD2, 7 bases. Germline CDR1 reads MNHNS; CDR2 reads SASEGT. V dropped 3 bases and J dropped 7 bases, with 12 bases sitting between them. The CDR3 extends over 14 amino acids. As DNA, the CDR3 is TGTGCCAGCAGTGATCGGGGGGCAATCGGGGAGCTGTTTTTT. Its translation: CASSDRGAIGELFF.

The CDR3 nucleotides read TGCGCCAGCAGCGATACAGGGGGCTTTGGAAACATTCAGTACTTC. Residues: CASSDTGGFGNIQYF. The V gene is TRBV5-1, the J gene TRBJ2-4; 9 positions agree with TRBD1. The length of the CDR3 is 15 residues. CDR1 and CDR2 (germline): SGHRS, YFSETQ. V lost 4 bases and J lost 6; bases outside the gene matches: 8.

This clone was found a few times. This specimen includes other DNA sequences encoding the same CDR3. V and J are TRBV18 and TRBJ1-5; the D is unclear. V was cut by 0 bases and J by 4 bases, with 7 bases left in between. The CDR3 length is 14 residues. In germline, CDR1 is KGHSH, CDR2 LQKENI. The CDR3 protein is CASSPPTSNQPQHF. In DNA, the CDR3 is TGTGCCAGCTCACCACCGACGTCTAATCAGCCCCAGCATTTT.

The V gene is TRBV7-2, the J gene TRBJ2-3; 10 bases map to TRBD2. With V trimmed by 4 bases and J by 4 bases, 14 bases remained unmatched. Germline-derived CDR1 and CDR2 are SGHTA and FQGNSA. This CDR3 has 18 residues. The CDR3 spells CASSWGWASGSEADTQYF. The CDR3 coding sequence is TGTGCCAGCAGCTGGGGCTGGGCTAGCGGGAGTGAAGCAGATACGCAGTATTTT.

The chain has TRBV28 and TRBJ1-2, with D uncertain. From germline, CDR1 is MDHEN and CDR2 SYDVKM. The CDR3 extends over 12 amino acids. V was clipped by 9 bases and J by 2 bases, with 10 bases between them. CDR3 in DNA: TGTGCCAGTGCCCTACCAAACTATGGCTACACCTTC. Its protein product is CASALPNYGYTF.

The chain uses TRBV6-9 and TRBJ2-2; D uncertain. Trimming cost V 5 bases and J 1 base, with 8 bases left between them. CDR3 size: 14 residues. Germline loops: CDR1 MNHGY, CDR2 SVAAGI. CDR3 amino acids: CASSGSGNTGELFF. Written as DNA, the CDR3 is TGTGCCAGCAGTGGGTCGGGGAACACCGGGGAGCTGTTTTTT.

The V call is TRBV4-2, the J call TRBJ1-6, with unresolved D. Looked up from germline, CDR1 is LGHNA and CDR2 is YNFKEQ. V lost 4 bases and J 6 bases, leaving 28 bases between the germline ends. This CDR3 region has 20 residues. The CDR3 loop reads CASSRGTSGGLNRLNSPLHF. The DNA for the CDR3 is TGTGCCAGCAGCCGAGGAACGTCCGGTGGCCTTAACCGCCTTAATTCACCCCTCCACTTT.

The J gene is TRBJ2-5, the V gene TRBV19, with TRBD1 matching 8 bases. Germline-derived CDR1 and CDR2 are LNHDA and SQIVND (reference sequence). Losses at the gene ends were 6 bases for V and 5 bases for J; bases not matched to a gene: 2. The CDR3 sequence is 12 residues long. The CDR3 reads CASRQGDETQYF. The CDR3 region has the DNA TGTGCCAGTAGACAGGGGGACGAGACCCAGTACTTC.

The chain couples TRBV2 to TRBJ2-7; the match to TRBD2 covers 8 bases. The length of the CDR3 is 15 residues. The germline CDR1 and CDR2 sequences are SNHLY and FYNNEI. V lost 6 bases and J lost 6; bases outside the gene matches: 13. The CDR3 nucleotides read TGTGCCAGCAGAGCAGACCTAGCGGGTGGGGTCGAGCAGTACTTC. It encodes CASRADLAGGVEQYF.

CDR3 loop: CASSLVRGAYNEQFF. The CDR3 nucleotides read TGTGCCAGCAGCTTAGTCCGGGGCGCCTACAATGAGCAGTTCTTC. The chain joins TRBV7-8 to TRBJ2-1; D tentatively reads TRBD1 or TRBD2 (5 bases each). V lost 1 base and J 2 bases, leaving 9 bases between the germline ends. Germline CDR1 reads SGHVS; CDR2 reads FQNEAQ. This CDR3 has 15 amino acids.

This rearrangement joins TRBV6-6 to TRBJ1-2; unclear D gene. Germline loops: CDR1 MNHNY, CDR2 SVGAGI (reference sequence). The CDR3 is 10 amino acids. The V end lost 6 bases, the J end lost 10 bases, and 9 bases lay between the germline ends. This chain's CDR3 is CASSYDVYTF. For the CDR3, the DNA is TGTGCCAGCAGCTACGATGTCTACACCTTC.

The CDR3 spells CASSLGLEETQYF. CDR3 DNA: TGTGCCAGCTCACTAGGACTAGAAGAGACCCAGTACTTC. The chain uses TRBV18 and TRBJ2-5, with 7 positions matching TRBD2. V shed 4 bases and J 3 bases; nucleotides not matched to a gene: 2. Germline V gives CDR1 KGHSH, CDR2 LQKENI. This CDR3 comprises 13 residues.

The chain is built from TRBV5-1 and TRBJ1-4, with TRBD1 as a possible D gene (5 bases). The CDR3 is 14 amino acids. CDR1 SGHRS and CDR2 YFSETQ come from the germline V gene. V was pared by 0 bases and J by 6 bases, with 9 bases between. As DNA, the CDR3 is TGCGCCAGCAGCTTGGAGGGGTCCTATGAAAAACTGTTTTTT. Translation gives CASSLEGSYEKLFF.

The rearrangement uses TRBV28 and TRBJ2-7; 10 bases map to TRBD2. The CDR3 consists of 15 residues. The V gene's germline CDR1 is MDHEN and CDR2 SYDVKM. The junction had 9 bases not matched to a gene; V was cut back by 3 bases and J by 7 bases. The CDR3 region is CASSFGLAGAREQYF. In nucleotides, the CDR3 is TGTGCCAGCAGTTTTGGGCTAGCGGGAGCGCGGGAGCAGTACTTC.